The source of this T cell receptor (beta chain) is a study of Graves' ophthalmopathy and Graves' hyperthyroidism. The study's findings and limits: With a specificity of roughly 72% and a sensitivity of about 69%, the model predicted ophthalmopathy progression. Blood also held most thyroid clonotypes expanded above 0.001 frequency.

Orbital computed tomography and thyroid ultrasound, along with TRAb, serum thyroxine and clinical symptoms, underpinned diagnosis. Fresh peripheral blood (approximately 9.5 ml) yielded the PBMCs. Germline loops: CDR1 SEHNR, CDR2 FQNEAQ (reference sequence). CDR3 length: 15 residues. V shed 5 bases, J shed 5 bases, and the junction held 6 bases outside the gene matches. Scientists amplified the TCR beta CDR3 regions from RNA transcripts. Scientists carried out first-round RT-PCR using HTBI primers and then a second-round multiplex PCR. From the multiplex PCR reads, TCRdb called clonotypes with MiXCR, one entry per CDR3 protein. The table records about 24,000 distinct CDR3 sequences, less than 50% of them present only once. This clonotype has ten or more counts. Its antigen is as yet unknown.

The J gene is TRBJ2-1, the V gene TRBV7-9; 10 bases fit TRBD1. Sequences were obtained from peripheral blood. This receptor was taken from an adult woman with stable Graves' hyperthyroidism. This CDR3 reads CASSVSGTGDNEQFF. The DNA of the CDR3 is TGTGCCAGCAGCGTCTCCGGGACAGGGGACAATGAGCAGTTCTTC.